This TCR beta chain was identified in a study of control samples from healthy donors and cancer patients (dated by TCRdb to the early 2020s). The library was obtained by the immunoSEQ multiplex PCR assay. TCRdb carries this immuneACCESS record with in-frame sequences only. Its versions omit some clonotypes, under half of them owing to an unresolved V gene in the studies checked, with the rest unexplained. Here the sample has 250,000 to 300,000 clones; roughly 87% occur a single time. The ten largest clonotypes hold about 14% of the sample. Concerning this clone itself: Its antigen target is currently unknown. No much larger clone is present one base from it, and per-base qualities are unavailable.

Trimming at the junction amounts to 7 bases on V and 1 base on J, and the germline ends lie 16 bases apart. The CDR3 runs 15 amino acids, cysteine and phenylalanine included. Here the CDR3 DNA is all that survives: 45 bases in frame from base 1. From the germline V gene, CDR1 is ENHRY and CDR2 is SYGVKD. Sequencing input: PBMCs. This TCR came from a woman aged 55 to 70 with lung cancer. Here the chain combines TRBV10-3 and TRBJ1-1, with no D gene named confidently. The CDR3 region reads CAIKGQVRGNTEAFF. The nucleotide sequence is TGTGCCATCAAGGGTCAGGTACGGGGGAACACTGAAGCTTTCTTT.